This TCR beta chain was sequenced for a study of PD-1 blockade in mismatch repair-deficient tumors. For the study at large: Enrolled about 2012-2016, patients had progressing, pretreated mismatch repair-deficient cancers of about a dozen types.

The ends lost 4 bases at V and 4 bases at J; junction bases unmatched: 6. The CDR3 totals 13 residues. The V gene's germline CDR1 is SQVTM and CDR2 ANQGSEA. Only in-frame clones appear in the TCRdb table, and some are missing; sequencing was by immunoSEQ multiplex PCR. The data show 20,000 to 25,000 clones, almost 85% seen once. The TCR originated in an adult with mismatch repair-deficient cancer. Sequencing was performed on peripheral blood, taken 2 weeks after starting pembrolizumab. V is TRBV29-1 and J is TRBJ1-2, with 7 bases fitting TRBD1. For the CDR3, the DNA is TGCAGCGTTGGCCGACAGGGAGGCTATGGCTACACCTTC. Translating it yields CSVGRQGGYGYTF.